One and the same sample provided the 27 T cell receptor beta chains below, sequenced in a study of spatial heterogeneity in lung cancer. Sample time point: blood at routine non-recurrence follow-up after resection. The input material, whole RNA from tumor, nontumor lung or frozen PBMC, was sequenced unsorted. In TCRdb, the 5' RACE reads were re-called with MiXCR into one record per CDR3 protein. Here the sample spans around 110,000 distinct CDR3 sequences, less than 15% being singletons. This specimen was PBMCs, taken at follow-up. These receptors all come from a male donor with early-stage non-small cell lung cancer.

The rearrangement uses TRBV9 and TRBJ2-1; D possibly uses TRBD1 or TRBD2 (5 bases each). V lost 0 bases and J 5 bases, leaving 12 bases between the germline ends. The CDR3 covers 15 residues. Germline values: CDR1 SGDLS, CDR2 YYNGEE. The CDR3 DNA reads TGTGCCAGCAGCGTAGCGGGGCCTACGCACAATGAGCAGTTCTTC. Amino acids: CASSVAGPTHNEQFF.

This clonotype was seen more than once but under ten times. The CDR3 sequence is CASSFSGGNYEQYF. DNA of the CDR3: TGCGCCAGCAGCTTCAGCGGGGGGAACTACGAGCAGTACTTC. The V and J genes are TRBV5-1 and TRBJ2-7, with TRBD2 identical over 9 bases. Germline V gives CDR1 SGHRS, CDR2 YFSETQ. The V gene end was trimmed by 2 bases and the J gene end by 3 bases; junction bases not matched to a gene: 3. CDR3 length: 14 amino acids.

V and J are TRBV6-5 and TRBJ2-5; possible D gene TRBD2, 5 bases. The length of the CDR3 is 14 residues. Germline assignment: CDR1 MNHEY and CDR2 SVGAGI. Trimming removed 6 bases from V and 0 bases from J, with 11 bases in between. The CDR3 bases are TGTGCCAGCAGCGGAGGCCCGGACCAAGAGACCCAGTACTTC. Its translation: CASSGGPDQETQYF.

This clonotype was observed many times. The chain is built from TRBV9 and TRBJ2-7; TRBD1 matches 12 bases. Germline trimming cut 4 bases from V and 6 bases from J; bases unmatched to any gene: 8. This CDR3 spans 15 amino acids. CDR1 SGDLS and CDR2 YYNGEE come from the germline V gene. The CDR3 here is CASSFRGQGAGEQYF. CDR3 nucleotides: TGTGCCAGCAGCTTCAGGGGACAGGGGGCTGGCGAGCAGTACTTC. The entire variable domain, with the rest obtained from reference TRBV9 and TRBJ2-7, is as follows: DSGVTQTPKHLITATGQRVTLRCSPRSGDLSVYWYQQSLDQGLQFLIQYYNGEERAKGNILERFSAQQFPDLHSELNLSSLELGDSALYFCASSFRGQGAGEQYFGPGTRLTVT.

This clonotype has a handful of counts. V is TRBV5-5 and J is TRBJ1-5; 7 bases map to TRBD1. Per germline, CDR1 SGHKS and CDR2 YYEKEE (reference sequence). V shed 1 base and J 7 bases; nucleotides not matched to a gene: 14. The CDR3 spans 17 residues. This chain's CDR3 is CASSLMGDRAGLQPQHF. The CDR3 coding sequence is TGTGCCAGCAGCTTGATGGGCGACAGGGCTGGATTACAGCCCCAGCATTTT.

This clonotype appeared a few times. This chain joins TRBV29-1 and TRBJ1-4; tentatively, D is TRBD1 (6 bases). CDR1 is SQVTM and CDR2 is ANQGSEA in the germline V gene. Deletions cut 5 bases from V and 5 bases from J, with 18 bases between. The CDR3 has 15 residues. The CDR3 reads CSVTNSGQGNEKLFF. CDR3 bases: TGCAGCGTTACAAATTCAGGGCAGGGGAATGAAAAACTGTTTTTT.

The J gene is TRBJ1-3, the V gene TRBV5-1; possibly TRBD1 for D (5 bases). V gave up 3 bases and J gave up 0 bases, with 13 bases separating them. Germline V lookup: CDR1 SGHRS, CDR2 YFSETQ. This CDR3 has 16 residues. The chain's CDR3 is CASSSRGVHSGNTIYF. The CDR3 region has the DNA TGCGCCAGCAGCTCCCGGGGGGTCCACTCTGGAAACACCATATATTTT.

This clonotype was seen repeatedly, ten times or more. This chain links TRBV10-3 with TRBJ2-7; a possible D gene is TRBD1 (5 bases). V gave up 7 bases and J gave up 5 bases, with 15 bases separating them. Germline assignment: CDR1 ENHRY and CDR2 SYGVKD. The CDR3 contains 13 residues. Written as DNA, the CDR3 is TGTGCCATCACCCAAGGGGTGGGGAACGAGCAGTACTTC. Translated, it gives CAITQGVGNEQYF.

V and J are TRBV12-3 or TRBV12-4 and TRBJ2-1, with 8 nucleotides matching TRBD1. The CDR3 spans 15 residues. The V and J ends lost 2 bases and 6 bases, in that order; junction bases with no gene match: 6. The CDR3 DNA reads TGTGCCAGCAGTTTACGGACAGGGTCGTCCAATGAGCAGTTCTTC. Translation: CASSLRTGSSNEQFF.

This clonotype was counted between two and nine times. This chain links TRBV19 with TRBJ2-3; 8 bases map to TRBD1. The CDR3 is made up of 13 amino acids. Per the germline V gene, CDR1 is LNHDA and CDR2 is SQIVND (reference sequence). CDR3 in DNA: TGTGTCGTACCGGGACAGGGCACAGATACGCAGTATTTT. This translates into CVVPGQGTDTQYF.

This clonotype was observed a few times. CDR3 coding DNA: TGTGCCAGCAGCCCTCGCATTGGTACAGGGTCGAGATCACCCCTCCACTTT. Its protein is CASSPRIGTGSRSPLHF. The rearrangement links TRBV7-8 to TRBJ1-6, with a weak D call TRBD1 (6 bases). CDR1 is SGHVS, CDR2 FQNEAQ, per germline. The ends were cut back, 5 bases at V and 10 bases at J, with 24 bases in the middle. This CDR3 contains 17 residues.

The J gene is TRBJ1-5, the V gene TRBV20-1, with a tentative D call TRBD1 (5 bases). CDR3 size: 14 residues. Germline V gives CDR1 DFQATT, CDR2 SNEGSKA (reference sequence). Trimming took off 5 bases at V and 6 bases at J, with 17 bases between the two ends. The CDR3 protein is CSASRGSRGQPQHF. The CDR3 bases are TGCAGTGCTTCTAGGGGTTCAAGAGGTCAGCCCCAGCATTTT.

This clonotype has at least ten counts. The chain is built from TRBV5-8 and TRBJ2-5; D is unresolved. Trimming took off 4 bases at V and 3 bases at J, with 4 bases between the two ends. Germline-derived CDR1 and CDR2 are SGHTS and YDEGEE. The CDR3 contains 11 residues. The DNA for the CDR3 is TGTGCCAGCAGCCCGAAAGAGACCCAGTACTTC. Amino acid sequence: CASSPKETQYF. The entire variable domain, with the rest obtained from reference TRBV5-8 and TRBJ2-5, is as follows: EAGVTQSPTHLIKTRGQQATLRCSPISGHTSVYWYQQALGLGLQFLLWYDEGEERNRGNFPPRFSGRQFPNYSSELNVNALELEDSALYLCASSPKETQYFGPGTRLLVL.

V usage is TRBV20-1 and J usage is TRBJ1-2; TRBD1 aligns across 9 bases. J was trimmed by 4 bases and V by 6 bases; bases with no gene match: 12. CDR1 is DFQATT, CDR2 SNEGSKA, per germline (reference sequence). The CDR3 contains 15 residues. CDR3 sequence: CSAPKSRTGVYGYTF. The CDR3 nucleotides read TGCAGTGCCCCTAAATCCCGGACAGGGGTCTATGGCTACACCTTC.

In this sample, this clonotype turned up a few times. The chain couples TRBV18 to TRBJ1-6; no reliable D call. Between the trimmed V and J ends, which lost 1 base and 0 bases, there was a span of 10 bases. The germline CDR1 and CDR2 sequences are KGHSH and LQKENI. The CDR3 sequence is 17 residues long. The CDR3 DNA sequence: TGTGCCAGCTCACCACAACCGGGTAGCTCCTATAATTCACCCCTCCACTTT. Translation gives CASSPQPGSSYNSPLHF.

This clonotype was seen ten or more times. This CDR3 reads CASSKTTGGGETQYF. CDR3 sequence (DNA): TGTGCCAGCAGCAAGACGACAGGGGGCGGGGAGACCCAGTACTTC. The genes are TRBV5-4 and TRBJ2-5; TRBD1 matches 10 bases. The length of the CDR3 is 15 residues. J gave up 5 bases and V 4 bases, and 8 bases lay outside the gene matches. CDR1 and CDR2 (germline): SGHNT, YYREEE (reference sequence).

In its sample, this clonotype was seen many times. V gene TRBV24-1 combines with J gene TRBJ2-1; 10 bases are a match to TRBD2. This CDR3 spans 14 amino acids. Germline-derived CDR1 and CDR2 are KGHDR and SFDVKD. V was clipped by 7 bases and J by 12 bases; unmatched bases: 11. CDR3 residues: CATSQRASGGLQFF. CDR3 DNA sequence: TGTGCCACCAGCCAGCGGGCTAGCGGGGGCCTGCAGTTCTTC.

This chain links TRBV11-2 with TRBJ1-1, with D possibly matching TRBD1 (5 bases). This CDR3 is 13 amino acids long. Germline-derived CDR1 and CDR2 are SGHAT and FQNNGV. V lost 6 bases and J 3 bases, leaving 11 bases between the germline ends. The CDR3 loop is CASRPDRDTEAFF. DNA of the CDR3: TGTGCCAGCAGACCCGACAGAGACACTGAAGCTTTCTTT.

A few counts support this clonotype. The V and J genes are TRBV30 and TRBJ2-5; TRBD2 agrees at 11 bases. V shed 1 base, J shed 1 base, and the junction held 5 bases outside the gene matches. The germline gives CDR1 GTSNPN, CDR2 SVGIG (reference sequence). The CDR3 consists of 16 residues. Here the CDR3 reads CAWSAGTSGGQETQYF. The CDR3 bases are TGTGCCTGGAGTGCGGGGACTAGCGGAGGCCAAGAGACCCAGTACTTC.

The gene calls are TRBV27 and TRBJ2-7; D may correspond to TRBD1 or TRBD2 (5 bases each). Germline assignment: CDR1 MNHEY and CDR2 SMNVEV (reference sequence). The ends were cut back, 1 base at V and 6 bases at J, with 7 bases in the middle. The CDR3 totals 12 residues. The CDR3 region has the DNA TGTGCCAGCAGTTTATGGGGGTCCGAGCAGTACTTC. Translating gives CASSLWGSEQYF.

This clonotype was recorded at least ten times. J is TRBJ2-7 and V is TRBV28; 7 nucleotides align to TRBD1. CDR1 MDHEN and CDR2 SYDVKM come from the germline V gene. V was pared by 6 bases and J by 6 bases, with 5 bases of the junction left unmatched. This CDR3 has 12 amino acids. The CDR3 DNA follows: TGTGCCAGCAGGGGACAGTCGGCCGAGCAGTACTTC. Translation gives CASRGQSAEQYF.

This clonotype was counted between two and nine times. V gene TRBV10-3 combines with J gene TRBJ2-1; 9 bases are a match to TRBD2. V was pared by 6 bases and J by 4 bases, with 10 bases of the junction left unmatched. Germline assignment: CDR1 ENHRY and CDR2 SYGVKD. The CDR3 runs to 16 residues. CDR3 in amino acids: CAIRYGASGTYNEQFF. The CDR3 DNA reads as TGTGCCATCAGGTATGGAGCTAGCGGGACGTACAATGAGCAGTTCTTC.

The rearrangement links TRBV11-2 to TRBJ1-2, with D unresolved. Trimming stripped 7 bases from V and 4 bases from J, with 16 bases between. The V gene's germline CDR1 is SGHAT and CDR2 FQNNGV. The CDR3 has 14 amino acids. CDR3 sequence: CASTPAEGVYGYTF. In DNA, the CDR3 is TGTGCCAGCACCCCAGCGGAAGGCGTCTATGGCTACACCTTC.

The sample holds many counts of this clonotype. The J gene is TRBJ2-7, the V gene TRBV7-9; possibly TRBD2 for D (6 bases). This CDR3 comprises 14 residues. Germline-derived CDR1 and CDR2 are SEHNR and FQNEAQ (reference sequence). V dropped 3 bases and J dropped 3 bases, with 12 bases sitting between them. The CDR3 coding sequence is TGTGCCAGCAGCTTGGGACGGGGGAACTACGAGCAGTACTTC. Its translation: CASSLGRGNYEQYF. Based on the CDR3 plus reference TRBV7-9 and TRBJ2-7, the full variable domain is DTGVSQNPRHKITKRGQNVTFRCDPISEHNRLYWYRQTLGQGPEFLTYFQNEAQLEKSRLLSDRFSAERPKGSFSTLEIQRTEQGDSAMYLCASSLGRGNYEQYFGPGTRLTVT.

This clonotype was detected only a few times. This sequence joins TRBV5-1 and TRBJ2-1; possible D gene TRBD1, 5 bases. The CDR3 is made up of 15 amino acids. Looked up from germline, CDR1 is SGHRS and CDR2 is YFSETQ. Trimming shortened V by 0 bases and J by 6 bases, and 13 bases separated the two germline ends. The CDR3 here is CASSLEGNEFNEQFF. The CDR3 region has the DNA TGCGCCAGCAGCTTGGAGGGGAATGAATTCAATGAGCAGTTCTTC.

This clonotype was picked up a small number of times. The genes are TRBV5-1 and TRBJ2-1; 9 bases fit TRBD1. With V trimmed by 0 bases and J by 4 bases, 2 bases remained unmatched. The length of the CDR3 is 15 residues. Germline V gene data show CDR1 as SGHRS and CDR2 as YFSETQ. The CDR3 here is CASSLEGTGYNEQFF. In DNA, the CDR3 is TGCGCCAGCAGCTTGGAAGGGACAGGGTACAATGAGCAGTTCTTC.

This clonotype was counted only a few times. V usage is TRBV7-8 and J usage is TRBJ1-1; D gene unclear. The CDR3 sequence is 13 residues long. V dropped 2 bases and J dropped 2 bases, with 6 bases sitting between them. CDR1 and CDR2 from the germline V gene are SGHVS and FQNEAQ. The CDR3 sequence: CASSLLGNTEAFF. In DNA, the CDR3 is TGTGCCAGCAGCTTATTAGGAAACACTGAAGCTTTCTTT.